These 4 T cell receptor beta chains were sequenced from one sample in a study of blood T cell repertoires in COVID-19. Profiling relied on immunoSEQ multiplex PCR, and the TCRdb table lists in-frame clones only, not all of them. The sample has 150,000 to 200,000 clones, about four fifths seen once. Sequences were obtained from PBMCs or T cells enriched from blood (not recorded which). The receptors come from a man aged 35-49 years who had recovered from COVID-19.

This clone was observed a few times. The V and J genes are TRBV2 and TRBJ1-1; D is unclear. Looked up from germline, CDR1 is SNHLY and CDR2 is FYNNEI. The CDR3 has 13 amino acids. V gave up 8 bases and J gave up 0 bases, with 10 bases separating them. The CDR3 protein is CASGRTVNTEAFF. The CDR3 DNA is TGTGCCAGCGGGAGGACCGTGAACACTGAAGCTTTCTTT.

Details on this clone: The junction does not match germline at one end; this may be a read error. The chain recombines TRBV13 with TRBJ2-1; 9 bases map to TRBD2. The CDR3 sequence is 15 residues long. Per germline, CDR1 PRHDT and CDR2 FYEKMQ (reference sequence). The CDR3 region has the DNA TGTGCCAGCACCCGAGGCGGGAGGGCCTATAATGAGCAGTTCTTC. Protein product: CASTRGGRAYNEQFF.

V is TRBV30 and J is TRBJ2-5, with 8 bases that match TRBD2. The CDR3 is 14 amino acids. J lost 5 bases, V lost 1 base, and 6 bases had no gene match. In germline, CDR1 is GTSNPN, CDR2 SVGIG (reference sequence). The CDR3 loop reads CAWSGRGGGETQYF. The DNA for the CDR3 is TGTGCCTGGAGTGGAAGGGGCGGGGGGGAGACCCAGTACTTC. Full variable domain (missing parts from reference TRBV30 and TRBJ2-5): SQTIHQWPATLVQPVGSPLSLECTVEGTSNPNLYWYRQAAGRGLQLLFYSVGIGQISSEVPQNLSASRPQDRQFILSSKKLLLSDSGFYLCAWSGRGGGETQYFGPGTRLLVL.

The J gene is TRBJ1-2, the V gene TRBV6-2 or TRBV6-3, with 7 bases that match TRBD1. The length of the CDR3 is 14 residues. The junction had 7 bases not matched to a gene; V was cut back by 5 bases and J by 4 bases. CDR1 and CDR2 (germline): MNHEY, SVGEGT. CDR3 in DNA: TGTGCCAGCAGTGACCCAGACAGGGTCTATGGCTACACCTTC. It is translated as CASSDPDRVYGYTF.